This T cell receptor beta chain was sequenced during a study of naive and memory T cell subsets. RNA was extracted from 2.5 ml of whole blood of healthy adults. Reverse transcription used DNase-treated unsorted total RNA, aiming for 1 to 1000 ng. This clonotype was counted at least ten times. Blood and skin TCR RNA was reverse transcribed with alpha and beta constant primers. Amplification of ligated cDNA took four PCR rounds with SP2 and nested alpha and beta constant primers. MiXCR, run by TCRdb on the 5' RACE reads, gives a single entry per CDR3 protein. The sample contains 20,000 to 25,000 distinct CDR3 sequences, roughly 4% of which appear only once. V lost 2 bases, J lost 1 base, and 9 bases lay in between. The CDR3 is 15 amino acids.

The receptor was derived from a male donor in good health. The gene calls are TRBV12-3 or TRBV12-4 and TRBJ1-5; D gene uncertain. CDR3 coding DNA: TGTGCCAGCAGTTTAAACGGGCAGAGCAATCAGCCCCAGCATTTT. As protein: CASSLNGQSNQPQHF.